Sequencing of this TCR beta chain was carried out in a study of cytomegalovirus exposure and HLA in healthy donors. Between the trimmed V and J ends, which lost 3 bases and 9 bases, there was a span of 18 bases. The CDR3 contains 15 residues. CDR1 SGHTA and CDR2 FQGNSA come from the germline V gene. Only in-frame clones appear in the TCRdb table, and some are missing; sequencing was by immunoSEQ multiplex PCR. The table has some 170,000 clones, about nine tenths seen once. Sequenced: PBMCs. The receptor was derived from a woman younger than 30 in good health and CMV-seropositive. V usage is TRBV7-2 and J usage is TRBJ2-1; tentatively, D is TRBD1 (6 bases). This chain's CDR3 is CASSFRDRISPEQFF. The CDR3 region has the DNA TGTGCCAGCAGCTTCAGAGACAGGATATCTCCTGAGCAGTTCTTC.